A selection of T cell receptor beta chains follows, all from one sample in a study of shared clonotypes between healthy human individuals. The repertoire was sequenced with immunoSEQ multiplex PCR; TCRdb's copy has only in-frame clones and lacks some. The sample shows about 2.1 million clones, just over 90% of them seen only once. Sequencing used naive CD8+ T cells from PBMCs. These receptors originate from a man aged 18 to 29 in good health. Some clones in this sample may be carry-over from other donors' samples. The conserved cysteine and the conserved F or W are not part of the CDR3 here.

CDR3 length,V gene,CDR3 protein
13,TRBV14,ASSPRSPNANEQF
13,TRBV6-5,ASSYSGRPYNEQF
9,TRBV19,ASSPGQTQY
12,TRBV9,ASSTSSGGNGYT
10,TRBV9,ASSGGGEKLF
12,TRBV10-1,ASSEKGQYTEAF
12,TRBV7-2,ASSWGGRNYGYT
13,TRBV27,ASSLSSEGGLGYT
13,TRBV6-5,ASSYTVGTEETQY
11,TRBV6-5,ASRMDPGQEQY
10,TRBV5-4,ASSPPGNTIY
11,TRBV15,ATSRGHPYEQY
11,TRBV7-6,ASSLAPDRKLF
13,TRBV11-2,ASSRIGGSTDTQY
12,TRBV27,ASSPGRVIDEQY
13,TRBV6-6,ASSATGGTNTEAF
12,TRBV5-6,ASSLARASGELF
13,TRBV11-2,ASSLDRGSGHEQY
13,TRBV19,ASSIRDLFAGELF
16,TRBV7-3,ASSLTAEGLAELNEQF
14,TRBV15,ATSRDEGGGNQPQH
13,TRBV19,ASSIGRTSYNEQF
11,TRBV27,ASSLAGGYEQY
10,TRBV10-1,ASRPSDYEQY
13,TRBV7-3,ASSLDLSSYNEQF
12,TRBV27,ASSLTRQGGGYT
14,TRBV7-3,ASSRGTSGTTDTQY
11,TRBV11-2,ASSLVTGASQY
11,TRBV11-2,ASSLGYGAEQF
14,TRBV14,ASSQREDSLPYEQY
15,TRBV7-8,ASSPSLAGEGAYEQY
10,TRBV28,ASSFRGNGYT
11,TRBV6-5,ASSNQLAVELF
16,TRBV6-1,ASSDFVRQRRFEEKLF
14,TRBV5-6,ASSAMLEGSTDTQY
10,TRBV27,AASGGRDTQY
14,TRBV7-9,ASSPMTSGLKNEQF
11,TRBV28,ASSSLRNQPQH